Below are 16 T cell receptor beta chains sequenced from a single sample in a study of cytomegalovirus exposure and HLA in healthy donors. The study ran its PCR with 60 Vbeta and 13 Jbeta primers. Here immunoSEQ multiplex PCR was the method, and the copy in TCRdb shows in-frame clones only, minus some. Of 150,000 to 200,000 clones listed, roughly 74% are singletons. The source material was PBMCs. The receptors derive from a male donor in good health and CMV-seronegative.

The chain couples TRBV6-5 to TRBJ1-3; unclear D gene. CDR1 is MNHEY and CDR2 is SVGAGI in the germline V gene. The CDR3 sequence is 12 residues long. Trimming shortened V by 7 bases and J by 1 base, and 5 bases separated the two germline ends. The CDR3 DNA follows: TGTGCCAGCACGGGGTCTGGAAACACCATATATTTT. It is translated as CASTGSGNTIYF.

J is TRBJ2-1 and V is TRBV2; D unresolved. V was trimmed by 0 bases and J by 0 bases, leaving 3 bases between them. This CDR3 has 14 residues. Germline V CDR1 and CDR2: SNHLY, FYNNEI. CDR3 in amino acids: CASSEASSYNEQFF. The CDR3 bases are TGTGCCAGCAGTGAAGCGAGCTCCTACAATGAGCAGTTCTTC. The variable domain in full, completed from reference TRBV2 and TRBJ2-1, reads EPEVTQTPSHQVTQMGQEVILRCVPISNHLYFYWYRQILGQKVEFLVSFYNNEISEKSEIFDDQFSVERPDGSNFTLKIRSTKLEDSAMYFCASSEASSYNEQFFGPGTRLTVL.

The chain links TRBV4-2 to TRBJ2-7, with 10 positions matching TRBD1. The germline gives CDR1 LGHNA, CDR2 YNFKEQ. The CDR3 is made up of 16 amino acids. The V and J ends lost 4 bases and 5 bases, in that order; junction bases with no gene match: 11. DNA of the CDR3: TGTGCCAGCAGCCTTACTAGGGGGACAGGGGTGAACGAGCAGTACTTC. This encodes CASSLTRGTGVNEQYF.

On this clone: Other DNA sequences from this sample encode an identical CDR3 as well. The gene calls are TRBV4-1 and TRBJ2-5; D perhaps matches TRBD1 (5 bases). CDR3 length equals 13 residues. The germline gives CDR1 MGHRA, CDR2 YSYEKL. Trimming stripped 5 bases from V and 5 bases from J, with 12 bases between. The CDR3 bases are TGCGCCAGCAGCTCATCAGGGTCCGAGACCCAGTACTTC. This gives the protein CASSSSGSETQYF.

The CDR3 loop is CAISSIDRDNQPQHF. The CDR3 DNA reads TGTGCCATCAGTTCAATAGACAGGGATAATCAGCCCCAGCATTTT. The chain links TRBV10-3 to TRBJ1-5; 7 nucleotides line up with TRBD1. J gave up 4 bases and V 5 bases, and 8 bases lay outside the gene matches. This CDR3 is built from 15 residues. Germline V gene lookup returns CDR1 ENHRY and CDR2 SYGVKD.

The rearrangement uses TRBV13 and TRBJ2-1; unclear D gene. Per the germline V gene, CDR1 is PRHDT and CDR2 is FYEKMQ (reference sequence). CDR3 length: 13 residues. V dropped 5 bases and J dropped 10 bases, with 15 bases sitting between them. The CDR3 DNA reads TGTGCCAGCAGCCCGTACCTAGACCCCGAGCAGTTCTTC. The encoded protein is CASSPYLDPEQFF.

This rearrangement joins TRBV20-1 to TRBJ2-7, with 7 positions matching TRBD2. Germline CDR1 and CDR2: DFQATT and SNEGSKA (reference sequence). The CDR3 sequence is 11 residues long. The CDR3 region is CSATSTYEQYF. For the CDR3, the DNA is TGCAGCGCGACTAGCACTTACGAGCAGTACTTC.

The genes are TRBV10-3 and TRBJ2-7; 8 bases line up with TRBD2. The CDR3 has 16 residues. CDR1 and CDR2 (germline): ENHRY, SYGVKD. V lost 3 bases to trimming and J lost 2 bases; unmatched junction nucleotides: 9. In DNA form, the CDR3 reads TGTGCCATCAGTGAAGGTTCGGCGGGGGGCCCCTACGAGCAGTACTTC. Translating it yields CAISEGSAGGPYEQYF.

The chain joins TRBV14 to TRBJ2-2; no firm D call. Deletions cut 0 bases from V and 3 bases from J, with 11 bases between. The CDR3 runs to 16 residues. Germline V gene data show CDR1 as SGHDN and CDR2 as FVKESK. The CDR3 region is CASSQEIWSDTGELFF. CDR3 DNA sequence: TGTGCCAGCAGCCAAGAAATTTGGTCAGACACCGGGGAGCTGTTTTTT.

This clone showed up just once. The chain couples TRBV6-1 to TRBJ2-7, with TRBD1 matching over 9 bases. V lost 6 bases to trimming and J lost 4 bases; unmatched junction nucleotides: 4. Germline CDR1 reads MNHNS; CDR2 reads SASEGT. The CDR3 length is 13 residues. The CDR3 reads CASSWDRVYEQYF. The CDR3 nucleotides are TGTGCCAGCAGCTGGGACAGGGTTTACGAGCAGTACTTC.

The rearrangement uses TRBV27 and TRBJ1-6; tentatively, D is TRBD1 (6 bases). This CDR3 is 14 amino acids long. CDR1 is MNHEY and CDR2 is SMNVEV in the germline V gene (reference sequence). V lost 4 bases and J 9 bases, leaving 13 bases between the germline ends. The CDR3 DNA is TGTGCCAGCAGTTACAGGGAAAACGCTTCACCCCTCCACTTT. Its protein product is CASSYRENASPLHF.

The chain links TRBV29-1 to TRBJ2-5, with D perhaps matching TRBD1 (5 bases). Trimming shortened V by 6 bases and J by 5 bases, and 13 bases separated the two germline ends. Germline V gene sequence: CDR1 SQVTM, CDR2 ANQGSEA. This CDR3 is built from 12 residues. The CDR3: CSVLGARETQYF. DNA for the CDR3: TGCAGCGTGCTTGGGGCCAGGGAGACCCAGTACTTC. Using reference TRBV29-1 and TRBJ2-5 for the parts outside the CDR3, the full variable domain is SAVISQKPSRDICQRGTSLTIQCQVDSQVTMMFWYRQQPGQSLTLIATANQGSEATYESGFVIDKFPISRPNLTFSTLTVSNMSPEDSSIYLCSVLGARETQYFGPGTRLLVL.

This chain uses TRBV5-5 with TRBJ2-7; D call uncertain. The length of the CDR3 is 12 residues. Trimming shortened V by 0 bases and J by 5 bases, and 6 bases separated the two germline ends. Germline V gene lookup returns CDR1 SGHKS and CDR2 YYEKEE (reference sequence). The chain's CDR3 is CASSLGSDEQYF. The DNA for the CDR3 is TGTGCCAGCAGCTTGGGTTCTGACGAGCAGTACTTC.

The table lists this clone with a few counts. This rearrangement joins TRBV7-9 to TRBJ2-1, with D possibly matching TRBD1 (6 bases). Germline CDR1 and CDR2: SEHNR and FQNEAQ (reference sequence). V lost 3 bases and J 2 bases, leaving 11 bases between the germline ends. This CDR3 spans 15 amino acids. CDR3 amino acids: CASSFGQSTYNEQFF. The CDR3 region has the DNA TGTGCCAGCAGCTTTGGACAGTCAACCTACAATGAGCAGTTCTTC.

CDR3 nucleotides: TGCAGCGTACGCCAGGGGGAGACCCAGTACTTC. This translates into CSVRQGETQYF. The chain joins TRBV29-1 to TRBJ2-5; possibly TRBD1 for D (6 bases). The CDR3 is 11 residues long. The germline V gene encodes CDR1 SQVTM and CDR2 ANQGSEA. The V end lost 6 bases, the J end lost 5 bases, and 10 bases lay between the germline ends.

The rearrangement links TRBV10-3 to TRBJ2-3; 8 nucleotides agree with TRBD2. The V gene's germline CDR1 is ENHRY and CDR2 SYGVKD. V dropped 3 bases and J dropped 5; count of bases not matched to a gene: 7. The CDR3 runs to 15 residues. DNA of the CDR3: TGTGCCATCAGTGATGTGGCGGGGGGTCTAGATACGCAGTATTTT. Residues: CAISDVAGGLDTQYF.